This TCR beta chain was sequenced for a study of blood T cell repertoires in COVID-19 (dated by TCRdb to between 2020 and 2021). Study-wide context: Samples from collaborators originated in the United States, Italy and Spain and spanned both the acute and convalescent phases of COVID-19. The prospective study material was composed of cDNA or gDNA derived from T cells, B-cell-depleted T cells, or PBMCs. The dataset comprised deeply sampled blood TCRbeta repertoires from subjects exposed to, actively infected with, or recovered from COVID-19. The repertoires were made available in a free public database intended to serve as a resource for research on the immune response to SARS-CoV-2. Samples came from the ongoing ImmuneRACE study (first 160 participants) plus 1,254 subjects from 6 global collaborators. A de-identified subject ID, COVID-19 status, age in years and sex were almost always included in the sample metadata. Where available, HLA class I and class II types were obtained from metadata supplied by the sample provider rather than from assay-based typing. On the study overall, not on this receptor specifically: How much clinical and demographic metadata was included differed by source and by participant, and the metadata was provided uncurated.

TCRbeta CDR3 regions were amplified from genomic DNA using the immunoSEQ Assay, a bias-controlled multiplex PCR. The paper's processing steps were these. The number of nucleated cells in each sample was estimated from the amplification of reference gene primers within the assay. To quantify the absolute abundance of each unique TCRbeta CDR3 rearrangement, sequence reads were collapsed and filtered. For each sample, productive Simpson clonality was calculated as the square root of Simpson's diversity index across productive rearrangements. TCRdb re-hosts the immuneACCESS table, in-frame sequences only. Its copies lack some clones; in the studies checked, an unresolved V gene accounts for under half of them, and the cause for the rest is not known. V, J and clone size reflect that table, while D and trimming were determined from the DNA. This sample lists about 250,000 clones; 80% to 90% were detected once. About 2.2% of the sample belongs to the ten largest clones.

In the case of this clone: The antigen this receptor binds is unknown. No base-level quality is on record; no much larger clone is a single base apart.

Participants in the prospective study were aged roughly 18 to 100 years, lived in about two dozen United States geographic areas, and enrolled through a virtual design. To assign participants to cohorts, the prospective study relied on clinical history that participants themselves reported in a screening survey and a study questionnaire. Recovered participants in ImmuneRACE Cohort 3 were defined as having two consecutive negative NP/OP PCR tests, clearance from a healthcare professional, or resolution of symptoms. Each participant in the prospective study had whole blood, serum and a nasopharyngeal or oropharyngeal swab collected by mobile phlebotomists. Additional blood draws and questionnaires over an approximately two-month period could optionally be provided by prospective study participants. Blood samples from the prospective study were shipped frozen or at room temperature prior to DNA extraction.

The CDR3 runs 15 amino acids, cysteine and phenylalanine included. Of all the DNA, just the CDR3 is kept, 45 bases in frame from base 1. V is cut back by 2 bases and J by 0 bases, with 3 bases in the junction unmatched. Looking up the germline V gene yields CDR1 SGHAT and CDR2 FQNNGV. In this chain, TRBV11-2 is recombined with TRBJ1-1, with 7 central nucleotides matching TRBD1. Sequencing was carried out using PBMCs or T cells enriched from blood (not recorded which). This sequence originates from a woman aged 18-29 years who had recovered from COVID-19. The CDR3 region reads CASSLSGQVNTEAFF. The DNA sequence is given as TGTGCCAGCAGCTTATCCGGACAGGTGAACACTGAAGCTTTCTTT.